The T cell receptor beta chain described here comes from a study of blood T cell repertoires in COVID-19. Original handling: Reference gene primer amplification yielded estimated nucleated cell counts. This table comes from immunoSEQ multiplex PCR, and its TCRdb copy is limited to in-frame clones, with some not included. V and J calls and clone size are copied from that table; D and trimming were computed from the DNA. The sample records roughly 60,000 clones, about 80% being singletons. V lost 4 bases and J 0 bases, leaving 12 bases between the germline ends. The CDR3 runs to 16 residues. Germline V gene lookup returns CDR1 SGHVS and CDR2 FQNEAQ.

The sample consisted of peripheral blood. This receptor was identified in a man aged 60 to 75 with acute or convalescent COVID-19. The rearrangement joins TRBV7-8 to TRBJ1-4, with D tentatively TRBD1 (5 bases). CDR3 amino acids: CASSSQGTATNEKLFF. The CDR3 coding sequence is TGTGCCAGCAGCTCGCAGGGTACTGCAACTAATGAAAAACTGTTTTTT.